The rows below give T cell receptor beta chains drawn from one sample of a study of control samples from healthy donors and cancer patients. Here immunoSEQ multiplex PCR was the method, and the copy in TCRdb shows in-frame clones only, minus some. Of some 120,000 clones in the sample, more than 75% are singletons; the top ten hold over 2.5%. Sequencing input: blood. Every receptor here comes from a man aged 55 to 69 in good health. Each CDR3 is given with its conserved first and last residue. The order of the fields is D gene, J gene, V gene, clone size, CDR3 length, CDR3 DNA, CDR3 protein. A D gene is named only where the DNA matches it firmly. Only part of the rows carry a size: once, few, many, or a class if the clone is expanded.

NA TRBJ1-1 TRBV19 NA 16 TGTGCCAGTAGTATAGATGGAACAGGGATTGGAACTGAAGCTTTCTTT CASSIDGTGIGTEAFF
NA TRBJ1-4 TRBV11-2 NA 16 TGTGCCAGCAGATTGAGTATGGGGGCGCAAGATGAAAAACTGTTTTTT CASRLSMGAQDEKLFF
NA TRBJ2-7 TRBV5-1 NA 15 TGCGCCAGCAGCTTGGAAGGGGCAGTTTCCTACGAGCAGTACTTC CASSLEGAVSYEQYF
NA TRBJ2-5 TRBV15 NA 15 TGTGCCACCAGCAGAGACCGAGGACAGCAAGAGACCCAGTACTTC CATSRDRGQQETQYF
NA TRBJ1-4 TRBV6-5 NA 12 TGTGCCAGCAGTTACTCGGGGGAAAAACTGTTTTTT CASSYSGEKLFF
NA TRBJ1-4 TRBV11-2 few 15 TGTGCCAGCAGCCAAAATGATAGGCCTAATGAAAAACTGTTTTTT CASSQNDRPNEKLFF
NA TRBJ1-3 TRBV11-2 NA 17 TGTGCCAGCGGTATCTATATCGGACAGAACTCTGGAAACACCATATATTTT CASGIYIGQNSGNTIYF
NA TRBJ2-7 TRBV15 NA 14 TGTGCCACCAGCAGAGATTCAACAGGGTCAGGGCAGTACTTC CATSRDSTGSGQYF
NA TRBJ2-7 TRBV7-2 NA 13 TGTGCCAGCAGCTTACAAGAGTCCTACGAGCAGTACTTC CASSLQESYEQYF
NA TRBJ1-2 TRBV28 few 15 TGTGCCAGCAGTATCGAGCTGGAGGGGAGCTATGGCTACACCTTC CASSIELEGSYGYTF
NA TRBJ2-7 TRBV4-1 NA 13 TGCGCCAGCAGCCAATTCGGCTCCTACGAGCAGTACTTC CASSQFGSYEQYF
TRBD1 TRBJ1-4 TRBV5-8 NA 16 TGTGCCAGCAGTCGACAGGGTGGGGCAACTAATGAAAAACTGTTTTTT CASSRQGGATNEKLFF
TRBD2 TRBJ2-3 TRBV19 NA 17 TGTGCCAGTAGTATGCTCGGACTAGCGGGGGGGGCAGATACGCAGTATTTT CASSMLGLAGGADTQYF
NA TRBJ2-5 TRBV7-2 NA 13 TGTGCCAGCACGCCGGGAGAAAAAGAGACCCAGTACTTC CASTPGEKETQYF